One and the same sample provided the 11 T cell receptor beta chains below, sequenced in a study of blood T cell repertoires in COVID-19. The data were produced by immunoSEQ multiplex PCR, yet TCRdb's version contains in-frame clones alone and is incomplete. The sample yields over 45,000 clones, roughly 87% seen once. The sample comprised peripheral blood. The receptor set was obtained from a woman aged 60 to 75 with COVID-19, enrolled during active disease.

The rearrangement uses TRBV6-2 or TRBV6-3 and TRBJ2-1; TRBD2 aligns across 14 bases. Trimming took 4 bases from V and 10 from J; bases not matched to a gene: 6. The CDR3 covers 15 residues. From germline, CDR1 is MNHEY and CDR2 SVGEGT. CDR3 DNA sequence: TGTGCCAGCAGTTTCCTTGGACTAGCGGGGGGAGAGCAGTTCTTC. Translating it yields CASSFLGLAGGEQFF.

The rearrangement links TRBV6-5 to TRBJ2-3; TRBD1 agrees at 10 bases. V was pared by 6 bases and J by 1 base, with 4 bases of the junction left unmatched. Germline V gene lookup returns CDR1 MNHEY and CDR2 SVGAGI. The length of the CDR3 is 15 residues. For the CDR3, the DNA is TGTGCCAGCAGGTCCGGGACAGGGGGCACAGATACGCAGTATTTT. Protein: CASRSGTGGTDTQYF.

The V gene is TRBV30, the J gene TRBJ1-1; D is possibly TRBD1 (6 bases). Germline values: CDR1 GTSNPN, CDR2 SVGIG (reference sequence). The germline V and J ends were trimmed by 6 bases and 4 bases, with 18 bases remaining between them. The CDR3 extends over 14 amino acids. This CDR3 reads CACPRRGRSTEAFF. The CDR3 DNA reads as TGTGCCTGTCCCCGGCGGGGGCGAAGCACTGAAGCTTTCTTT.

CDR3 amino acids: CASSPPQGWFF. In DNA, the CDR3 is TGTGCCAGCAGCCCTCCCCAGGGGTGGTTCTTC. The chain carries TRBV7-9 and TRBJ2-1; D is perhaps TRBD1 (6 bases). This CDR3 contains 11 residues. Germline V gene lookup returns CDR1 SEHNR and CDR2 FQNEAQ (reference sequence). The V and J ends lost 5 bases and 15 bases respectively, with 14 bases between them.

The chain has TRBV28 and TRBJ1-5; 8 bases fit TRBD1. The ends lost 7 bases at V and 0 bases at J; junction bases unmatched: 11. CDR1 is MDHEN, CDR2 SYDVKM, per germline. The CDR3 covers 17 residues. CDR3 sequence reads: CASTPQRTGYSNQPQHF. CDR3 nucleotides: TGTGCCAGCACCCCTCAACGGACAGGGTATAGCAATCAGCCCCAGCATTTT. Complete variable domain (other parts from reference TRBV28 and TRBJ1-5): DVKVTQSSRYLVKRTGEKVFLECVQDMDHENMFWYRQDPGLGLRLIYFSYDVKMKEKGDIPEGYSVSREKKERFSLILESASTNQTSMYLCASTPQRTGYSNQPQHFGDGTRLSIL.

V and J are TRBV29-1 and TRBJ2-1; weak D call: TRBD2 (6 bases). Trimming shortened V by 7 bases and J by 8 bases, and 21 bases separated the two germline ends. The CDR3 has 14 residues. Germline CDR1 and CDR2: SQVTM and ANQGSEA. CDR3 sequence reads: CSAARGGMGDEQFF. In DNA, the CDR3 is TGCAGCGCTGCTAGGGGCGGGATGGGGGATGAGCAGTTCTTC.

The chain links TRBV19 to TRBJ2-1, with TRBD2 matching 10 bases. This CDR3 contains 16 residues. V shed 5 bases and J 4 bases; nucleotides not matched to a gene: 8. The V gene's germline CDR1 is LNHDA and CDR2 SQIVND (reference sequence). CDR3 sequence: CASSSRSGGAYNEQFF. In DNA, the CDR3 is TGTGCCAGTAGTTCCCGCAGCGGGGGGGCTTACAATGAGCAGTTCTTC.

The V and J genes are TRBV27 and TRBJ2-1; the match to TRBD2 covers 10 bases. This CDR3 contains 15 residues. The germline CDR1 and CDR2 sequences are MNHEY and SMNVEV (reference sequence). Losses at the gene ends were 5 bases for V and 8 bases for J; bases not matched to a gene: 9. In DNA, the CDR3 is TGTGCCAGCAGTCCCCCAGCGGGAGGGCCGGATGAGCAGTTCTTC. Amino acid sequence: CASSPPAGGPDEQFF.

The gene calls are TRBV7-9 and TRBJ2-1, with 10 bases aligning to TRBD1. The germline CDR1 and CDR2 sequences are SEHNR and FQNEAQ (reference sequence). With V trimmed by 8 bases and J by 8 bases, 12 bases remained unmatched. The CDR3 has 15 amino acids. CDR3 bases: TGTGCCAGCGCGAGGCCGGGACAGGGGATCTATGAGCAGTTCTTC. As protein: CASARPGQGIYEQFF.

The chain recombines TRBV6-5 with TRBJ1-4, with 9 bases lining up with TRBD1. The junction had 1 base not matched to a gene; V was cut back by 5 bases and J by 3 bases. The length of the CDR3 is 14 residues. CDR1 is MNHEY and CDR2 is SVGAGI in the germline V gene. The CDR3 DNA reads TGTGCCAGCAGTCGGACAGGGGCTAATGAAAAACTGTTTTTT. Protein sequence: CASSRTGANEKLFF.

The gene calls are TRBV2 and TRBJ2-1, with a weak D call TRBD2 (7 bases). Germline assignment: CDR1 SNHLY and CDR2 FYNNEI. Trimming stripped 9 bases from V and 1 base from J, with 16 bases between. This CDR3 comprises 15 residues. CDR3 region: CASTLAGASYNEQFF. The CDR3 bases are TGTGCCAGTACCCTGGCGGGGGCGTCCTACAATGAGCAGTTCTTC.